This T cell receptor (beta chain) was profiled in a study of blood T cell repertoires in COVID-19. Background on the study: COVID-19 samples, acute and convalescent, were from the United States, Italy and Spain. The analysed material was cDNA or gDNA that came from T cells, B-cell-depleted T cells, or PBMCs.

Individuals aged roughly 18 to 95 years were recruited from approximately 24 US areas. What the recovered Cohort 3 donors had was two negative PCRs, clearance, or symptom resolution. V shed 5 bases and J shed 1 base, with 10 bases lying between them. The length of the CDR3 is 14 residues. Looked up from germline, CDR1 is SEHNR and CDR2 is FQNEAQ (reference sequence). Sequenced by immunoSEQ multiplex PCR; TCRdb stores in-frame clones only, minus some. The sample has more than 300,000 clones, 80% to 90% seen once; the top ten hold 3.5% to 5%. The gene calls are TRBV7-9 and TRBJ2-3; tentatively, D is TRBD2 (6 bases). This clonotype was sampled from a man aged 25-45 years who had recovered from COVID-19. The source material was PBMCs or T cells enriched from blood (not recorded which). The CDR3 loop reads CASSPRLGTDTQYF. Here the CDR3 DNA reads TGTGCCAGCAGCCCCAGACTAGGCACAGATACGCAGTATTTT.